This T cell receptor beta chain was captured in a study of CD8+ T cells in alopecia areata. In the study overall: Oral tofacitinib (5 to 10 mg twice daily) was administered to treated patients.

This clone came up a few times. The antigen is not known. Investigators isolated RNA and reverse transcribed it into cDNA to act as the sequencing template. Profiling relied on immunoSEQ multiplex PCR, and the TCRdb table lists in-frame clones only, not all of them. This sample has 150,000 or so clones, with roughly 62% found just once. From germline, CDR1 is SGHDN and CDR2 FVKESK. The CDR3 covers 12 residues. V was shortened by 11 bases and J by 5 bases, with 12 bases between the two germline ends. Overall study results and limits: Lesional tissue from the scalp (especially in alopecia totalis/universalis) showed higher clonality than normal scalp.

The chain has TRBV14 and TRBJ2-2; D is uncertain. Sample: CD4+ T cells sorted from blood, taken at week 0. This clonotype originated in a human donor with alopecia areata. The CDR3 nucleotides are TGTGCCCTACAGCCACGGACCGGGGAGCTGTTTTTT. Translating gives CALQPRTGELFF.